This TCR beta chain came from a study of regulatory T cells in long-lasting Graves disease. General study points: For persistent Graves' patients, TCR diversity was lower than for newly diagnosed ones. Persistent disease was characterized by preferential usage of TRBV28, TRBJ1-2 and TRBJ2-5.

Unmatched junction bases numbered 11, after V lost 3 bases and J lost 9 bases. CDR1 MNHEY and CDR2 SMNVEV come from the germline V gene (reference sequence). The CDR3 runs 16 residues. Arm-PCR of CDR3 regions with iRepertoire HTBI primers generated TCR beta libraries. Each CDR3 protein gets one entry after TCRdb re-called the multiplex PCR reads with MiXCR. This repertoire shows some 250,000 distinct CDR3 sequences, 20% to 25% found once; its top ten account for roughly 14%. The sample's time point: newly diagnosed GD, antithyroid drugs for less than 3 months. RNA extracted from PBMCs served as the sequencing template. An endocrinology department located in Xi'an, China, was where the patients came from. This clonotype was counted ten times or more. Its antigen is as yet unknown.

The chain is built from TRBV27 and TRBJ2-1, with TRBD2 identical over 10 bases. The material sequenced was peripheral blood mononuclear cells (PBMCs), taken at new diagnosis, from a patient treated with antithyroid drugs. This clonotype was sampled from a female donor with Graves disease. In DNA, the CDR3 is TGTGCCAGCAGTTTTTGGGCGGGTAGCGGGGGGAGTGAGCAGTTCTTC. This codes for CASSFWAGSGGSEQFF.